A single sample gave rise to the 21 T cell receptor beta chains below, sequenced in a study of T cells in Graves' hyperthyroidism and ophthalmopathy. Amplification of TCR beta CDR3 regions used RNA as the template. A set of HTBI primers served as the primers for a first-round RT-PCR of the TCR CDR3. MiXCR, applied by TCRdb to the multiplex PCR reads, yields one record per CDR3 protein. The sample records about 690,000 distinct CDR3 sequences, around 15% being singletons. The sequenced material came from blood. The receptors derive from a man aged 50 or older with Graves' hyperthyroidism.

The rearrangement joins TRBV11-2 to TRBJ1-2, with unresolved D. With 5 bases removed from V and 4 bases from J, the gap between germline ends came to 17 bases. Germline CDR1 reads SGHAT; CDR2 reads FQNNGV. This CDR3 has 15 residues. CDR3 DNA: TGTGCCAGCAGCAAATTTACGGTCATCAGCTATGGCTACACCTTC. It is translated as CASSKFTVISYGYTF.

This clonotype was picked up many times. The rearrangement links TRBV30 to TRBJ2-5; perhaps TRBD1 as D (6 bases). The CDR3 contains 15 residues. The V end lost 0 bases, the J end lost 1 base, and 12 bases lay between the germline ends. The germline gives CDR1 GTSNPN, CDR2 SVGIG (reference sequence). The CDR3 loop reads CAWSVARGPQETQYF. For the CDR3, the DNA is TGTGCCTGGAGTGTTGCCAGGGGCCCCCAAGAGACCCAGTACTTC.

This clonotype was found many times. This chain joins TRBV11-2 and TRBJ2-7, with D tentatively TRBD1 (6 bases). V dropped 1 base and J dropped 2 bases, with 9 bases sitting between them. Germline CDR1 SGHAT, CDR2 FQNNGV. The CDR3 contains 14 residues. The CDR3, as DNA: TGTGCCAGCAGCTTAGCAGGGGCTCCCTACGAGCAGTACTTC. It translates to CASSLAGAPYEQYF. The full variable domain, rest sourced from reference TRBV11-2 and TRBJ2-7, is EAGVAQSPRYKIIEKRQSVAFWCNPISGHATLYWYQQILGQGPKLLIQFQNNGVVDDSQLPKDRFSAERLKGVDSTLKIQPAKLEDSAVYLCASSLAGAPYEQYFGPGTRLTVT.

In this sample, this clonotype turned up many times. The CDR3 loop reads CASSIGVMNTEAFF. CDR3 sequence (DNA): TGTGCCAGCAGTATCGGGGTCATGAACACTGAAGCTTTCTTT. The chain carries TRBV27 and TRBJ1-1; D is undetermined. The germline CDR1 and CDR2 sequences are MNHEY and SMNVEV (reference sequence). Deletions cut 5 bases from V and 0 bases from J, with 10 bases between. The length of the CDR3 is 14 residues.

The chain carries TRBV10-1 and TRBJ1-1; 9 positions agree with TRBD1. The CDR3 is 17 residues long. Germline V gene lookup returns CDR1 WNHNN and CDR2 SYGVQD (reference sequence). The ends lost 3 bases at V and 1 base at J; junction bases unmatched: 9. CDR3 coding DNA: TGCGCCAGCAGTGAAGACCGGGACAGGGAATGGAACACTGAAGCTTTCTTT. It is translated as CASSEDRDREWNTEAFF.

The sample holds a few counts of this clonotype. This chain connects TRBV18 to TRBJ1-3; D uncertain. The CDR3 runs 15 residues. The V end lost 2 bases, the J end lost 2 bases, and 10 bases lay between the germline ends. Germline V gene sequence: CDR1 KGHSH, CDR2 LQKENI. The CDR3 loop is CASSPEVATGNTIYF. The CDR3 nucleotides read TGTGCCAGCTCACCAGAAGTGGCAACTGGAAACACCATATATTTT.

The gene calls are TRBV27 and TRBJ1-6; D not resolved. The CDR3 contains 16 residues. The germline gives CDR1 MNHEY, CDR2 SMNVEV (reference sequence). Trimming left V 1 base short and J 9 bases short, with 16 bases between. The CDR3 bases are TGTGCCAGCAGTTTATTTCCGGGCCCCGGGGTTTCACCCCTCCACTTT. It specifies CASSLFPGPGVSPLHF.

This clonotype was observed at least ten times. This chain links TRBV11-2 with TRBJ2-6; the D gene is possibly TRBD2 (6 bases). The CDR3 has 13 residues. The germline CDR1 and CDR2 sequences are SGHAT and FQNNGV. The chain's CDR3 is CAGGISGANVLTF. Here the CDR3 DNA reads TGTGCGGGCGGGATCTCTGGGGCCAACGTCCTGACTTTC.

This clonotype was detected many times. The V and J genes are TRBV7-2 and TRBJ1-2, with a tentative D call TRBD1 (6 bases). V was clipped by 5 bases and J by 6 bases, with 19 bases between them. This CDR3 region has 15 residues. Germline CDR1 and CDR2: SGHTA and FQGNSA. In DNA form, the CDR3 reads TGTGCCAGCAGCCCCCCCCCACGGGGGGGCCATGGCTACACCTTC. This translates into CASSPPPRGGHGYTF.

About this clonotype itself: The junction departs from the called germline gene at one end, perhaps through a read error. The chain combines TRBV28 with TRBJ2-5, with 9 bases matching TRBD1. The germline V gene encodes CDR1 MDHEN and CDR2 SYDVKM. CDR3 length: 19 amino acids. The CDR3 reads CAGSLRLSIGTGLGKTQYF. Here the CDR3 DNA reads TGTGCCGGCAGTTTACGGCTCTCGATCGGGACAGGGCTGGGAAAGACCCAGTACTTC.

The V and J genes are TRBV7-2 and TRBJ2-7; 9 bases map to TRBD1. After removal of 4 bases from V and 5 bases from J, the junction contained 9 bases not matched to a gene. From germline, CDR1 is SGHTA and CDR2 FQGNSA. CDR3 size: 15 residues. The CDR3 region is CASSSLGQGRNEQYF. CDR3 nucleotides: TGTGCCAGCAGCTCCCTCGGACAGGGGCGAAACGAGCAGTACTTC.

The chain recombines TRBV10-3 with TRBJ2-1; tentative D call: TRBD1 (6 bases). Between the trimmed V and J ends, which lost 6 bases and 8 bases, there was a span of 20 bases. CDR1 is ENHRY and CDR2 is SYGVKD in the germline V gene. The CDR3 runs to 15 residues. The CDR3 DNA follows: TGTGCCATCAGCGGTGACTGGGCAGGGGCCTATGAGCAGTTCTTC. Its protein product is CAISGDWAGAYEQFF.

This chain uses TRBV30 with TRBJ2-3, with 7 bases matching TRBD1. The CDR3 length is 12 residues. CDR1 and CDR2 from the germline V gene are GTSNPN and SVGIG (reference sequence). J lost 5 bases, V lost 8 bases, and 7 bases had no gene match. The CDR3 region is CAIITGEDTQYF. CDR3 bases: TGTGCCATTATCACAGGGGAAGATACGCAGTATTTT. The entire variable domain, with the rest obtained from reference TRBV30 and TRBJ2-3, is as follows: SQTIHQWPATLVQPVGSPLSLECTVEGTSNPNLYWYRQAAGRGLQLLFYSVGIGQISSEVPQNLSASRPQDRQFILSSKKLLLSDSGFYLCAIITGEDTQYFGPGTRLTVL.

The chain is built from TRBV28 and TRBJ1-1, with TRBD1 as a possible D gene (5 bases). The CDR3 loop spans 14 amino acids. Germline CDR1 reads MDHEN; CDR2 reads SYDVKM. The V and J ends lost 8 bases and 5 bases respectively, with 18 bases between them. CDR3 region: CASGWGGDGTEAFF. DNA for the CDR3: TGTGCCAGCGGCTGGGGGGGGGATGGTACTGAAGCTTTCTTT.

This clonotype was detected only a few times. The J gene is TRBJ1-6, the V gene TRBV3-1; D not resolved. The V gene lost 4 bases and the J gene lost 4 bases, with 14 bases spanning the gap. This CDR3 region has 16 residues. The germline V gene encodes CDR1 LGHDT and CDR2 YNNKEL (reference sequence). The chain's CDR3 is CASSPSGRRYNSPLHF. CDR3 sequence (DNA): TGTGCCAGCAGCCCCTCTGGCAGGAGATATAATTCACCCCTCCACTTT.

This clonotype showed up many times. V gene TRBV24-1 combines with J gene TRBJ1-1; the D is unclear. V was cut by 2 bases and J by 1 base, with 4 bases left in between. The germline V gene encodes CDR1 KGHDR and CDR2 SFDVKD. The CDR3 covers 13 residues. CDR3 in amino acids: CATSDWGNTEAFF. The CDR3 DNA reads TGTGCCACCAGTGATTGGGGGAACACTGAAGCTTTCTTT.

This clonotype was recorded many times. The chain recombines TRBV11-2 with TRBJ2-5; 7 bases agree with TRBD1. The CDR3 spans 14 residues. V was clipped by 5 bases and J by 5 bases; unmatched bases: 8. Germline CDR1 is SGHAT and CDR2 is FQNNGV. For the CDR3, the DNA is TGTGCCAGCAGCCCTGTTAGGGGGCGGGAGACCCAGTACTTC. Translated, it gives CASSPVRGRETQYF. The full variable domain, completed using reference TRBV11-2 and TRBJ2-5, is EAGVAQSPRYKIIEKRQSVAFWCNPISGHATLYWYQQILGQGPKLLIQFQNNGVVDDSQLPKDRFSAERLKGVDSTLKIQPAKLEDSAVYLCASSPVRGRETQYFGPGTRLLVL.

There are many counts of this clonotype. The chain employs TRBV30 and TRBJ1-1; D is undetermined. The CDR3 covers 13 residues. Trimming took 4 bases from V and 5 from J, leaving 14 bases between them. Germline CDR1 GTSNPN, CDR2 SVGIG (reference sequence). CDR3 protein: CAWKSREGTEAFF. The CDR3 DNA reads as TGTGCCTGGAAATCGAGGGAGGGAACTGAAGCTTTCTTT.

This clonotype was recorded many times. This chain uses TRBV28 with TRBJ2-1; 9 nucleotides line up with TRBD1. This CDR3 is built from 14 residues. Trimming cost V 7 bases and J 3 bases; bases outside gene matches: 4. Germline V gene data show CDR1 as MDHEN and CDR2 as SYDVKM. CDR3 DNA: TGTGCCAGCACCTCGACAGGGGGCTACAATGAGCAGTTCTTC. It is translated as CASTSTGGYNEQFF.

This clonotype was seen repeatedly, ten times or more. The genes are TRBV24-1 and TRBJ2-7; D is tentatively TRBD1 or TRBD2 (5 bases each). Trimming stripped 5 bases from V and 2 bases from J, with 12 bases between. Germline assignment: CDR1 KGHDR and CDR2 SFDVKD. The CDR3 covers 14 residues. DNA of the CDR3: TGTGCCACCAGTGCAGCGCCGGGACCCTACGAGCAGTACTTC. As protein: CATSAAPGPYEQYF.

This clonotype was seen a few times. The rearrangement links TRBV20-1 to TRBJ2-3; D is unclear. CDR1 DFQATT and CDR2 SNEGSKA come from the germline V gene (reference sequence). Trimming pared 0 bases from V and 10 bases from J, leaving 11 bases between. This CDR3 comprises 12 residues. This CDR3 reads CSARELSPPQYF. The CDR3 DNA reads as TGCAGTGCTAGAGAATTGAGCCCACCGCAGTATTTT.